The following is a T cell receptor (beta chain) sequence with its context. The CDR3 has 14 residues. The germline V and J ends were trimmed by 3 bases and 4 bases, with 13 bases remaining between them. After extraction with the RNeasy kit, about 0.45 to 1 ug of the RNA was reverse transcribed using random hexamers. TCRdb analysed the immunoSEQ multiplex PCR reads with MiXCR anew, one entry per CDR3 protein. Of 150,000 to 200,000 distinct CDR3 sequences listed, around 93% are singletons. The data are from a study of CD8 T cells in Susac syndrome. Through negative isolation, CD4+ and CD8+ T cells were obtained, while TEMRA cells were enriched using FACS.

Sequenced sample: CD4+ T cells from PBMCs. The chain joins TRBV12-3 or TRBV12-4 to TRBJ2-7; TRBD2 is a possible D gene (6 bases). This receptor was taken from a human donor in good health. The CDR3: CASSLGGLRYEQYF. CDR3 DNA sequence: TGTGCCAGCAGTTTGGGAGGCCTCAGGTACGAGCAGTACTTC.